This TCR beta chain was sequenced for a study of PD-L1 blockade in urothelial cancer. V was clipped by 4 bases and J by 6 bases; unmatched bases: 7. CDR3 length equals 15 residues. Per germline, CDR1 SGDLS and CDR2 YYNGEE. Time point denoted: peripheral blood 6 weeks after treatment start. Data came from immunoSEQ multiplex PCR; TCRdb stores just in-frame clones and leaves some out. The sample consists of roughly 120,000 clones, 80% to 90% of them appearing once. Sequenced material: PBMCs, taken around atezolizumab (anti-PD-L1) treatment. The sequence came from a man in his sixties with urothelial cancer. This chain uses TRBV9 with TRBJ1-6, with 7 positions matching TRBD1. The CDR3 protein is CASSSTGTPNSPLHF. The CDR3 bases are TGTGCCAGCAGCTCGACAGGGACCCCTAATTCACCCCTCCACTTT.